The next 32 T cell receptor beta chains were all read from a single sample in a study of PD-1 blockade in classical Hodgkin lymphoma. All patients experienced relapse after autologous stem cell transplantation, and brentuximab vedotin exposure was variable. The repertoire was sequenced with immunoSEQ multiplex PCR; TCRdb's copy has only in-frame clones and lacks some. The repertoire holds some 15,000 clones, with approximately 83% as singletons. Material: peripheral blood mononuclear cells (PBMCs), obtained at baseline. Every receptor here comes from a human donor with classical Hodgkin lymphoma.

CDR3 sequence: CASSHTQKTRGWGNEQFF. The CDR3 DNA sequence: TGCGCCAGCAGCCATACACAGAAGACGAGGGGATGGGGCAATGAGCAGTTCTTC. The V gene is TRBV4-3, the J gene TRBJ2-1; D may match TRBD1 or TRBD2 (5 bases each). The CDR3 is 18 amino acids. The germline V and J ends were trimmed by 3 bases and 6 bases, with 24 bases remaining between them. The germline gives CDR1 LGHNA, CDR2 YSLEER.

This sequence joins TRBV18 and TRBJ1-4; D is unresolved. CDR1 is KGHSH and CDR2 is LQKENI in the germline V gene. The CDR3 sequence is 11 residues long. V lost 3 bases and J lost 8, with 4 bases in between. In DNA, the CDR3 is TGTGCCAGCTCACCCGAAGAAAAACTGTTTTTT. This sequence encodes CASSPEEKLFF.

In this sample, this clone turned up once. In DNA form, the CDR3 reads TGTGCCAGCAGTGGGATCGGGGAGACCCAGTACTTC. It yields the protein CASSGIGETQYF. V and J are TRBV6-5 and TRBJ2-5; D ambiguous. The CDR3 covers 12 residues. Germline loops: CDR1 MNHEY, CDR2 SVGAGI. Between the trimmed V and J ends, which lost 5 bases and 5 bases, there was a span of 9 bases.

The chain joins TRBV4-1 to TRBJ1-4; tentatively, D is TRBD1 (6 bases). V lost 4 bases and J 8 bases, leaving 14 bases between the germline ends. CDR1 is MGHRA and CDR2 is YSYEKL in the germline V gene. The CDR3 is 14 residues long. The CDR3 bases are TGCGCCAGCAGCCTCCTACCGGGACAAGAAAAACTGTTTTTT. It is translated as CASSLLPGQEKLFF.

This chain uses TRBV7-6 with TRBJ2-5, with 7 bases fitting TRBD1. CDR3 length equals 16 residues. Losses at the gene ends were 1 base for V and 4 bases for J; bases not matched to a gene: 9. Germline CDR1 is SGHVS and CDR2 is FNYEAQ. This CDR3 is CASSLDWAPGGETQYF. DNA for the CDR3: TGTGCCAGCAGCTTAGACTGGGCTCCAGGGGGAGAGACCCAGTACTTC. The full variable domain, rest sourced from reference TRBV7-6 and TRBJ2-5, is GAGVSQSPRYKVTKRGQDVALRCDPISGHVSLYWYRQALGQGPEFLTYFNYEAQQDKSGLPNDRFSAERPEGSISTLTIQRTEQRDSAMYRCASSLDWAPGGETQYFGPGTRLLVL.

The V and J genes are TRBV7-9 and TRBJ2-2; D uncertain. V lost 7 bases and J 4 bases, leaving 4 bases between the germline ends. The CDR3 has 11 residues. From germline, CDR1 is SEHNR and CDR2 FQNEAQ (reference sequence). For the CDR3, the DNA is TGTGCCAGCACCCTCACCGGGGAGCTGTTTTTT. Its protein is CASTLTGELFF.

The chain uses TRBV6-6 and TRBJ2-7, with no clear D. The CDR3 length is 11 residues. V lost 6 bases and J lost 0, with 3 bases in between. Per germline, CDR1 MNHNY and CDR2 SVGAGI (reference sequence). This chain's CDR3 is CASRNSYEQYF. DNA for the CDR3: TGTGCCAGCAGAAACTCCTACGAGCAGTACTTC.

The chain combines TRBV6-5 with TRBJ2-5; D might be TRBD1 or TRBD2, each matching 6 bases. V was shortened by 4 bases and J by 1 base, with 13 bases between the two germline ends. Germline assignment: CDR1 MNHEY and CDR2 SVGAGI. The CDR3 spans 15 residues. The CDR3 sequence: CASSSNGGLQETQYF. CDR3 DNA sequence: TGTGCCAGCAGTTCCAATGGGGGGCTCCAAGAGACCCAGTACTTC.

This clone was found once. V gene TRBV10-3 combines with J gene TRBJ2-5, with 10 bases that match TRBD2. Germline CDR1 reads ENHRY; CDR2 reads SYGVKD. The CDR3 runs to 16 residues. The trim removed 1 base at V and 5 bases at J, leaving 7 bases unmatched. The CDR3 coding sequence is TGTGCCATCAGTGAGTGGAGCGGGGGGGCCGGGGAGACCCAGTACTTC. As protein: CAISEWSGGAGETQYF.

This rearrangement joins TRBV9 to TRBJ2-5; no clear D. Germline V lookup: CDR1 SGDLS, CDR2 YYNGEE. The CDR3 spans 15 residues. V lost 0 bases and J 2 bases, leaving 11 bases between the germline ends. CDR3 sequence reads: CASSVEGSRQETQYF. CDR3 coding DNA: TGTGCCAGCAGCGTAGAGGGCAGTCGGCAAGAGACCCAGTACTTC.

V and J are TRBV14 and TRBJ1-1, with D unclear. The ends were cut back, 1 base at V and 5 bases at J, with 8 bases in the middle. This CDR3 spans 13 amino acids. CDR1 and CDR2 from the germline V gene are SGHDN and FVKESK. The CDR3 DNA reads TGTGCCAGCAGCCAAGGGGTTGGGACTGAAGCTTTCTTT. This codes for CASSQGVGTEAFF.

The chain recombines TRBV6-5 with TRBJ1-2; 7 nucleotides match TRBD1. The V and J ends lost 4 bases and 11 bases, in that order; junction bases with no gene match: 4. Germline V gene lookup returns CDR1 MNHEY and CDR2 SVGAGI. This CDR3 contains 11 residues. CDR3 coding DNA: TGTGCCAGCAGTTTTTACAGGGGATACACCTTC. Translating gives CASSFYRGYTF.

This chain joins TRBV2 and TRBJ1-1, with D possibly TRBD1 on 6 matching bases. V was cut by 0 bases and J by 0 bases, with 11 bases left in between. Per germline, CDR1 SNHLY and CDR2 FYNNEI. This CDR3 region has 16 residues. In nucleotides, the CDR3 is TGTGCCAGCAGTGAAGCAGGGGGGAACTTGAACACTGAAGCTTTCTTT. Protein: CASSEAGGNLNTEAFF.

The chain carries TRBV5-1 and TRBJ1-6, with D maybe TRBD1 (5 bases). V gave up 2 bases and J gave up 10 bases, with 16 bases separating them. The CDR3 sequence is 15 residues long. In germline, CDR1 is SGHRS, CDR2 YFSETQ. CDR3 bases: TGCGCCAGCAGCTTACTTGCAGGGCTGGAATCACCCCTCCACTTT. This sequence encodes CASSLLAGLESPLHF.

The chain links TRBV4-3 to TRBJ1-6, with a possible D match to TRBD1 (5 bases). CDR3 length equals 16 residues. The ends were cut back, 3 bases at V and 8 bases at J, with 17 bases in the middle. Germline V gene data show CDR1 as LGHNA and CDR2 as YSLEER. The CDR3 loop reads CASSHERGTSDSPLHF. The CDR3 bases are TGCGCCAGCAGCCACGAGAGAGGGACTTCGGATTCACCCCTCCACTTT.

This clone is medium-sized within its sample. The chain combines TRBV27 with TRBJ2-7; 8 bases line up with TRBD1. Losses at the gene ends were 3 bases for V and 6 bases for J; bases not matched to a gene: 22. Germline CDR1 MNHEY, CDR2 SMNVEV (reference sequence). CDR3 length: 19 amino acids. Here the CDR3 reads CASSLKPGQASLRGFEQYF. CDR3 nucleotides: TGTGCCAGCAGTTTGAAGCCGGGACAGGCGTCGTTACGAGGGTTCGAGCAGTACTTC.

The V and J genes are TRBV7-9 and TRBJ2-1; a weak D match, TRBD1 (6 bases). Germline V gene data show CDR1 as SEHNR and CDR2 as FQNEAQ (reference sequence). Between the trimmed V and J ends, which lost 5 bases and 0 bases, there was a span of 14 bases. This CDR3 has 16 amino acids. CDR3 nucleotides: TGTGCCAGCAGCACCGGGACACCGAGCTCCTACAATGAGCAGTTCTTC. Translated: CASSTGTPSSYNEQFF.

In its sample, this clone was seen a few times. The chain employs TRBV10-3 and TRBJ2-3, with D perhaps matching TRBD2 (6 bases). Germline V gene lookup returns CDR1 ENHRY and CDR2 SYGVKD. The germline V and J ends were trimmed by 3 bases and 2 bases, with 12 bases remaining between them. The CDR3 runs 15 residues. This chain's CDR3 is CAISESRGTTDTQYF. CDR3 in DNA: TGTGCCATCAGTGAAAGCCGGGGGACCACAGATACGCAGTATTTT.

The gene calls are TRBV19 and TRBJ1-1, with D hard to call. Germline CDR1 and CDR2: LNHDA and SQIVND (reference sequence). Deletions cut 7 bases from V and 7 bases from J, with 13 bases between. This CDR3 region has 12 residues. DNA for the CDR3: TGTGCCAGTACTACCCGACACCTTGAAGCTTTCTTT. Translated, it gives CASTTRHLEAFF. Full variable domain (rest looked up from reference TRBV19 and TRBJ1-1): DGGITQSPKYLFRKEGQNVTLSCEQNLNHDAMYWYRQDPGQGLRLIYYSQIVNDFQKGDIAEGYSVSREKKESFPLTVTSAQKNPTAFYLCASTTRHLEAFFGQGTRLTVV.

V is TRBV9 and J is TRBJ1-2; D unresolved. Between the trimmed V and J ends, which lost 0 bases and 4 bases, there was a span of 7 bases. This CDR3 is built from 13 residues. Per germline, CDR1 SGDLS and CDR2 YYNGEE. CDR3 loop: CASSVDRIYGYTF. CDR3 DNA: TGTGCCAGCAGCGTAGACAGAATCTATGGCTACACCTTC.

The rearrangement uses TRBV11-1 and TRBJ1-6; D is unclear. Looked up from germline, CDR1 is SGHAT and CDR2 is FQDESV (reference sequence). This CDR3 spans 14 amino acids. Trimming cost V 3 bases and J 14 bases, with 17 bases left between them. The CDR3, as DNA: TGTGCCAGCAGCTTCGACTGGAAAGATGGGTCCCTCCACTTT. Residues: CASSFDWKDGSLHF.

The chain is built from TRBV29-1 and TRBJ2-3, with 8 bases aligning to TRBD1. V shed 3 bases, J shed 4 bases, and the junction held 9 bases outside the gene matches. Germline CDR1 is SQVTM and CDR2 is ANQGSEA. The CDR3 contains 15 residues. The CDR3 DNA reads as TGCAGCGTTGAGTCCAGGGGGCAGGTAGCAGATACGCAGTATTTT. Its translation: CSVESRGQVADTQYF.

The V and J genes are TRBV29-1 and TRBJ2-2; perhaps TRBD1 as D (5 bases). Trimming pared 4 bases from V and 0 bases from J, leaving 6 bases between. The germline V gene has CDR1 SQVTM and CDR2 ANQGSEA. This CDR3 is built from 13 residues. CDR3 loop: CSVGTPNTGELFF. The CDR3 DNA sequence: TGCAGCGTTGGGACACCGAACACCGGGGAGCTGTTTTTT.

The chain employs TRBV7-2 and TRBJ2-5, with D possibly being TRBD1 or TRBD2 (7 bases each). This CDR3 comprises 16 residues. Germline V CDR1 and CDR2: SGHTA, FQGNSA. The V end was cut by 3 bases, the J end by 1 base, with 15 bases between. This chain's CDR3 is CASSLRQGGGQETQYF. CDR3 coding DNA: TGTGCCAGCAGCTTGAGACAGGGAGGGGGCCAAGAGACCCAGTACTTC.

The chain carries TRBV5-1 and TRBJ2-3; 14 bases align to TRBD2. The V segment lost 4 bases and the J segment 2 bases; nucleotides outside the gene matches: 9. This CDR3 has 18 residues. Germline V CDR1 and CDR2: SGHRS, YFSETQ. CDR3 loop: CASSRGLAGVKHTDTQYF. The CDR3 nucleotides read TGCGCCAGCAGCCGGGGACTAGCGGGGGTAAAACACACAGATACGCAGTATTTT.

This clone appeared a few times. The rearrangement joins TRBV7-9 to TRBJ2-3; either TRBD1 or TRBD2 may fit D (5 bases each). V was shortened by 4 bases and J by 4 bases, with 18 bases between the two germline ends. Germline V gene lookup returns CDR1 SEHNR and CDR2 FQNEAQ (reference sequence). This CDR3 is 16 amino acids long. DNA for the CDR3: TGTGCCAGCAGCTCAGCCGAGGGGTCTAGCCCAGATACGCAGTATTTT. Translation gives CASSSAEGSSPDTQYF.

This chain links TRBV7-9 with TRBJ1-2; 7 nucleotides agree with TRBD1. Germline V lookup: CDR1 SEHNR, CDR2 FQNEAQ (reference sequence). V shed 5 bases, J shed 1 base, and the junction held 7 bases outside the gene matches. The length of the CDR3 is 15 residues. The CDR3 loop reads CASSPRGQINYGYTF. CDR3 nucleotide sequence: TGTGCCAGCAGCCCCCGGGGACAGATTAACTATGGCTACACCTTC.

The chain recombines TRBV28 with TRBJ1-6; possible D gene TRBD1, 6 bases. CDR3 length equals 19 residues. Looked up from germline, CDR1 is MDHEN and CDR2 is SYDVKM. The V end lost 2 bases, the J end lost 0 bases, and 17 bases lay between the germline ends. CDR3: CASSLPMGGRRSYNSPLHF. CDR3 in DNA: TGTGCCAGCAGTTTACCCATGGGGGGCCGCCGCTCCTATAATTCACCCCTCCACTTT.

In this sample, this clone turned up a few times. V gene TRBV6-6 combines with J gene TRBJ1-5; TRBD1 aligns across 9 bases. The CDR3 covers 16 residues. J gave up 1 base and V 4 bases, and 5 bases lay outside the gene matches. Per germline, CDR1 MNHNY and CDR2 SVGAGI (reference sequence). The CDR3, as DNA: TGTGCCAGCAGTTCACAGGGGGCGCGGAGCAATCAGCCCCAGCATTTT. This gives the protein CASSSQGARSNQPQHF.

This clone has only a few counts. This chain uses TRBV19 with TRBJ1-2, with a weak D call TRBD1 (6 bases). The CDR3 is 18 residues long. V lost 4 bases, J lost 3 bases, and 24 bases lay in between. CDR1 is LNHDA, CDR2 SQIVND, per germline (reference sequence). DNA of the CDR3: TGTGCCAGTAGTAGATCCGTGACCGGGACAACTAATCACTATGGCTACACCTTC. This translates into CASSRSVTGTTNHYGYTF.

The chain is built from TRBV11-2 and TRBJ1-2, with D possibly matching TRBD1 (5 bases). This CDR3 is built from 17 residues. Trimming cost V 5 bases and J 1 base, with 20 bases left between them. Germline CDR1 and CDR2: SGHAT and FQNNGV. The CDR3 loop reads CASSPTTGRPNNYGYTF. In DNA, the CDR3 is TGTGCCAGCAGCCCGACCACGGGACGGCCAAATAACTATGGCTACACCTTC.

V is TRBV6-5 and J is TRBJ1-5; 12 positions agree with TRBD1. The CDR3 consists of 15 residues. Trimming cost V 6 bases and J 7 bases; bases outside gene matches: 7. In germline, CDR1 is MNHEY, CDR2 SVGAGI. CDR3 sequence reads: CASRGGTGGRQPQHF. DNA of the CDR3: TGTGCCAGCAGAGGAGGGACAGGGGGCCGGCAGCCCCAGCATTTT.